These 26 T cell receptor beta chains were all obtained from the same sample, sequenced in a study of regulatory T cells in long-lasting Graves disease. Time point denoted: newly diagnosed GD, antithyroid drugs for less than 3 months. PBMC-derived RNA was used for the TCR library. Both iRepertoire HTBI primers and Arm-PCR of CDR3 regions were used to build the TCR beta libraries. Via MiXCR, TCRdb re-called the multiplex PCR reads, giving one row per CDR3 protein. The sample shows fewer than 650,000 distinct CDR3 sequences, around 15% of them seen only once. The same sample was also used in a study of T cells in Graves' hyperthyroidism and ophthalmopathy.

The specimen comprised peripheral blood mononuclear cells (PBMCs), sampled at new diagnosis, from a patient treated with antithyroid drugs. Receptor source: a woman under 40 with Graves disease.

This clonotype was counted ten times or more. V usage is TRBV20-1 and J usage is TRBJ1-5; D is unclear. Trimming pared 3 bases from V and 0 bases from J, leaving 9 bases between. The CDR3 totals 14 residues. CDR1 and CDR2 from the germline V gene are DFQATT and SNEGSKA (reference sequence). CDR3 DNA: TGCAGTGCTAGGTCCCCTAATAGCAATCAGCCCCAGCATTTT. Translated, it gives CSARSPNSNQPQHF.

In this sample, this clonotype turned up a few times. The V gene is TRBV4-1, the J gene TRBJ1-6; 7 bases align to TRBD1. This CDR3 has 15 amino acids. V was pared by 6 bases and J by 10 bases, with 12 bases of the junction left unmatched. Germline values: CDR1 MGHRA, CDR2 YSYEKL. The CDR3 here is CASRAGTELRSPLHF. The CDR3 DNA reads as TGCGCCAGCAGGGCCGGGACAGAACTAAGGTCACCCCTCCACTTT.

This clonotype was picked up many times. The V gene is TRBV5-1, the J gene TRBJ1-1, with D unresolved. Deletions cut 2 bases from V and 6 bases from J, with 11 bases between. The germline gives CDR1 SGHRS, CDR2 YFSETQ. This CDR3 contains 13 residues. DNA for the CDR3: TGCGCCAGCAGCTTATTGTCACCACCTGAAGCTTTCTTT. Protein product: CASSLLSPPEAFF.

The chain couples TRBV19 to TRBJ2-1; TRBD1 matches 8 bases. CDR1 LNHDA and CDR2 SQIVND come from the germline V gene (reference sequence). With V trimmed by 4 bases and J by 8 bases, 4 bases remained unmatched. The CDR3 has 13 residues. The CDR3 sequence is CASSTQGAYEQFF. The DNA for the CDR3 is TGTGCCAGTAGTACGCAGGGGGCATATGAGCAGTTCTTC.

A note on this clonotype: A far larger clone differs by one base, so this is likely a read error. This chain uses TRBV7-9 with TRBJ2-3, with D unclear. The DNA end favors TRBJ2-1, so the J call may be wrong. There are 15 residues in the CDR3. CDR1 is SEHNR, CDR2 FQNEAQ, per germline (reference sequence). The CDR3 nucleotides are TGTGCCAGCAGCTACCCGGTTTCTAAAGGCAATGGGCAGTTCTTC. The encoded protein is CASSYPVSKGNGQFF.

The CDR3 is CASSPTGQWSDTQYF. The CDR3 coding sequence is TGTGCCAGCAGTCCCACCGGACAGTGGTCGGATACCCAGTACTTC. The chain recombines TRBV12-3 or TRBV12-4 with TRBJ2-5; a possible D gene is TRBD1 (6 bases). The CDR3 extends over 15 amino acids. The V and J ends lost 5 bases and 8 bases respectively, with 21 bases between them.

The table lists this clonotype with a few counts. The chain joins TRBV7-3 to TRBJ2-7, with D possibly matching TRBD1 (6 bases). Trimming removed 2 bases from V and 6 bases from J, with 17 bases in between. The germline V gene encodes CDR1 SGHTA and CDR2 FQGTGA. The CDR3 covers 15 residues. The CDR3 bases are TGTGCCAGCAGCTTAGCCTCAACAGGGTTGGGCGAGCAGTACTTC. As protein: CASSLASTGLGEQYF.

This clonotype has just a few counts. The CDR3 nucleotides read TGTGCCAGCAGTTTAATGACAGATTCACTTGAAGCTTTCTTT. Translating gives CASSLMTDSLEAFF. V and J are TRBV28 and TRBJ1-1, with a tentative D call TRBD1 (5 bases). The CDR3 totals 14 residues. Trimming left V 2 bases short and J 7 bases short, with 14 bases between. The V gene's germline CDR1 is MDHEN and CDR2 SYDVKM.

This clonotype appeared a few times. This chain joins TRBV30 and TRBJ1-2; maybe TRBD1 (6 bases). There are 13 residues in the CDR3. Germline CDR1 reads GTSNPN; CDR2 reads SVGIG (reference sequence). V lost 0 bases and J lost 6, with 11 bases in between. The CDR3 DNA follows: TGTGCCTGGAGTGTGCGCAGGGGTGATGGCTACACCTTC. This sequence encodes CAWSVRRGDGYTF.

This clonotype came up a few times. The chain employs TRBV3-1 and TRBJ1-4; D remains ambiguous. CDR3 length equals 13 residues. Germline V lookup: CDR1 LGHDT, CDR2 YNNKEL (reference sequence). V was pared by 1 base and J by 7 bases, with 7 bases between. As DNA, the CDR3 is TGTGCCAGCAGCCAAGGGACGGTTGAAAAACTGTTTTTT. As protein: CASSQGTVEKLFF.

This chain uses TRBV6-1 with TRBJ1-5; 10 nucleotides line up with TRBD1. Trimming removed 5 bases from V and 3 bases from J; junction bases left unmatched: 13. CDR1 is MNHNS, CDR2 SASEGT, per germline. The CDR3 covers 18 residues. CDR3 sequence: CASSPPDGTGEFNQPQHF. CDR3 DNA: TGTGCCAGCAGTCCACCGGACGGGACAGGGGAATTCAATCAGCCCCAGCATTTT.

This clonotype occurred many times. The CDR3 reads CASSERRGRPQHF. DNA for the CDR3: TGTGCCAGCAGTGAGCGCCGGGGCCGGCCCCAGCATTTT. V gene TRBV6-1 combines with J gene TRBJ1-5, with D maybe TRBD1 (5 bases). V shed 3 bases and J shed 9 bases, with 12 bases lying between them. The CDR3 is 13 amino acids. Germline CDR1 MNHNS, CDR2 SASEGT.

V usage is TRBV19 and J usage is TRBJ2-5; D assignment may be TRBD1 or TRBD2 (5 bases each). Per the germline V gene, CDR1 is LNHDA and CDR2 is SQIVND (reference sequence). The CDR3 is 14 amino acids. V was cut by 3 bases and J by 2 bases, with 10 bases left in between. The CDR3 nucleotides are TGTGCCAGTAGTATCGGGGCGATACAAGAGACCCAGTACTTC. Its protein is CASSIGAIQETQYF.

This clonotype was seen a few times. The chain links TRBV5-1 to TRBJ2-5; 7 positions match TRBD2. The CDR3 contains 14 residues. The germline gives CDR1 SGHRS, CDR2 YFSETQ. V trimming: 0 bases; J trimming: 5 bases; junction bases outside the gene matches: 4. CDR3 in DNA: TGCGCCAGCAGCTTGGTAGCGGGCGTGGAGACCCAGTACTTC. This gives the protein CASSLVAGVETQYF.

This clonotype occurred many times. The CDR3 here is CASSISDRGVGYTF. In nucleotides, the CDR3 is TGTGCCAGCAGCATAAGCGACCGTGGGGTTGGCTACACCTTC. This chain joins TRBV12-3 or TRBV12-4 and TRBJ1-2; D gene ambiguous. Trimming removed 6 bases from V and 7 bases from J, with 18 bases in between. The CDR3 covers 14 residues.

This clonotype was counted ten times or more. V is TRBV2 and J is TRBJ2-3; D is perhaps TRBD1 (6 bases). The CDR3 has 15 residues. Germline V gene lookup returns CDR1 SNHLY and CDR2 FYNNEI. V lost 8 bases and J lost 0, with 15 bases in between. The CDR3 region has the DNA TGTGCCAGCCAGACAGGAACGACTAGCACAGATACGCAGTATTTT. Encoded protein: CASQTGTTSTDTQYF.

This clonotype was recorded at least ten times. This chain links TRBV5-1 with TRBJ1-2; D ambiguous. Trimming left V 4 bases short and J 6 bases short, with 19 bases between. Per the germline V gene, CDR1 is SGHRS and CDR2 is YFSETQ. The CDR3 spans 15 residues. The CDR3 nucleotides read TGCGCCAGCAGCCGGGAGGGCAGGAGAGGCGATGGCTACACCTTC. It specifies CASSREGRRGDGYTF.

This clonotype was seen repeatedly, ten times or more. The DNA for the CDR3 is TGTGCCAGCCGGGGCACCAACTATGGCTACACCTTC. It yields the protein CASRGTNYGYTF. The chain links TRBV6-1 to TRBJ1-2; TRBD1 might be the D (5 bases). The germline V gene has CDR1 MNHNS and CDR2 SASEGT. The germline V and J ends were trimmed by 8 bases and 2 bases, with 9 bases remaining between them. The CDR3 contains 12 residues.

On this clonotype itself: An end of the junction differs from the germline gene, which may be a read error. The chain employs TRBV28 and TRBJ2-3; D might be TRBD1 or TRBD2, each matching 5 bases. CDR1 is MDHEN and CDR2 is SYDVKM in the germline V gene. The CDR3 covers 16 residues. The CDR3 sequence: CASRGDFGPETDMQYF. For the CDR3, the DNA is TGTGCCAGCAGGGGGGATTTTGGACCGGAGACAGATATGCAGTATTTT.

The sample holds a few counts of this clonotype. V usage is TRBV2 and J usage is TRBJ1-3; 9 bases align to TRBD1. Trimming cost V 6 bases and J 3 bases; bases outside gene matches: 6. The CDR3 is 15 residues long. Germline values: CDR1 SNHLY, CDR2 FYNNEI. The CDR3 region has the DNA TGTGCCAGCAGGGACAGGGGAAAAAGTGGAAACACCATATATTTT. Its protein is CASRDRGKSGNTIYF. Filled out from reference TRBV2 and TRBJ1-3, the complete variable domain reads EPEVTQTPSHQVTQMGQEVILRCVPISNHLYFYWYRQILGQKVEFLVSFYNNEISEKSEIFDDQFSVERPDGSNFTLKIRSTKLEDSAMYFCASRDRGKSGNTIYFGEGSWLTVV.

The genes are TRBV5-1 and TRBJ1-1; D remains unclear. The V end lost 6 bases, the J end lost 4 bases, and 13 bases lay between the germline ends. Looked up from germline, CDR1 is SGHRS and CDR2 is YFSETQ. CDR3 length: 13 amino acids. CDR3 DNA: TGCGCCAGCAAGAGGGAATGGGTCACTGAAGCTTTCTTT. Protein sequence: CASKREWVTEAFF.

This clonotype was observed at least ten times. V is TRBV11-2 and J is TRBJ2-7; 7 nucleotides line up with TRBD2. Germline V gene sequence: CDR1 SGHAT, CDR2 FQNNGV. The CDR3 loop spans 17 amino acids. Trimming took 2 bases from V and 0 from J; bases not matched to a gene: 10. In nucleotides, the CDR3 is TGTGCCAGCAGCTTAAGTAGGGTGGGAGGGACCTCCTACGAGCAGTACTTC. It codes for CASSLSRVGGTSYEQYF.

As regards this clonotype: With a much larger clone just one base away, this may be a read error. This rearrangement joins TRBV19 to TRBJ2-5, with D possibly TRBD2 on 6 matching bases. The CDR3 runs to 15 residues. Germline CDR1 LNHDA, CDR2 SQIVND (reference sequence). V was trimmed by 2 bases and J by 2 bases, leaving 12 bases between them. The CDR3 DNA is TGTGCCAGTAGTATAAGTCAGGCGGGGCAAGAGACCCAGTACTTC. This codes for CASSISQAGQETQYF.

This clonotype has at least ten counts. The chain has TRBV11-2 and TRBJ2-3; 7 nucleotides agree with TRBD2. The CDR3 is made up of 14 amino acids. Looked up from germline, CDR1 is SGHAT and CDR2 is FQNNGV. With 3 bases clipped from V and 8 bases from J, the junction kept 8 bases outside the gene matches. The CDR3 protein is CASSLGGLSGTQYF. The CDR3 bases are TGTGCCAGCAGCTTGGGAGGGTTGAGTGGTACGCAGTATTTT. The full variable domain, rest sourced from reference TRBV11-2 and TRBJ2-3, is EAGVAQSPRYKIIEKRQSVAFWCNPISGHATLYWYQQILGQGPKLLIQFQNNGVVDDSQLPKDRFSAERLKGVDSTLKIQPAKLEDSAVYLCASSLGGLSGTQYFGPGTRLTVL.

This rearrangement joins TRBV5-4 to TRBJ1-3; D is unresolved. The CDR3 contains 14 residues. The V end was cut by 4 bases, the J end by 0 bases, with 8 bases between. CDR1 is SGHNT, CDR2 YYREEE, per germline (reference sequence). The CDR3 DNA reads as TGTGCCAGCAGCGATCTAGCCTCTGGAAACACCATATATTTT. It specifies CASSDLASGNTIYF.

The J gene is TRBJ1-2, the V gene TRBV5-5, with TRBD1 identical over 9 bases. Germline CDR1 and CDR2: SGHKS and YYEKEE (reference sequence). This CDR3 is 14 amino acids long. J gave up 7 bases and V 4 bases, and 8 bases lay outside the gene matches. CDR3 DNA: TGTGCCAGCAGCCAGGCACAGGGGGCGTTTGGCTACACCTTC. It yields the protein CASSQAQGAFGYTF.